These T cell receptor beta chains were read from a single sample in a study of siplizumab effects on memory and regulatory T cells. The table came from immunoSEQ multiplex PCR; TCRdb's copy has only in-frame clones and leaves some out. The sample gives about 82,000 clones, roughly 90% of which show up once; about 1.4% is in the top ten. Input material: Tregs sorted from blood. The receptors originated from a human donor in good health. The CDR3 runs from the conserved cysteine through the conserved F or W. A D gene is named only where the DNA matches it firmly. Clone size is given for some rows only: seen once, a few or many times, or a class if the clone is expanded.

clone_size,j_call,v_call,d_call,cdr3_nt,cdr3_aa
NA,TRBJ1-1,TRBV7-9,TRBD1,TGTGCCAGCAGCTTAAAGGGACAGAGGGCCCTTGAAGCTTTCTTT,CASSLKGQRALEAFF
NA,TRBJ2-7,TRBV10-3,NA,TGTGCCACTTCGGGGGACTCCTACGAGCAGTACTTC,CATSGDSYEQYF
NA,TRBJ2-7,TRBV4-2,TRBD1,TGTGCCAGCAGCCAAGACAGGGACAGCGCCTACGAGCAGTACTTC,CASSQDRDSAYEQYF
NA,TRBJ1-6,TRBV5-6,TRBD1,TGTGCCAGCAGCCGACAGGGGGAGAATTCACCCCTCCACTTT,CASSRQGENSPLHF
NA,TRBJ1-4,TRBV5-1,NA,TGCGCCAGCAGCTTGCTCGGGTGGGGTGAAAAACTGTTTTTT,CASSLLGWGEKLFF
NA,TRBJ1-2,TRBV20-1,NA,TGCAGTGCTACAGGGGTTGGGGGCTACACCTTC,CSATGVGGYTF
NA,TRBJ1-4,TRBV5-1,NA,TGCGCCAGCAGTCCAGGCAATGAAAAACTGTTTTTT,CASSPGNEKLFF
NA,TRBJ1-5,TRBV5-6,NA,TGTGCCAGCAGCTTGGGGGATAATCAGCCCCAGCATTTT,CASSLGDNQPQHF
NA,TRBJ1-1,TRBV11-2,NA,TGTGCCAGCAGCTTAGCCGAAGCTTTCTTT,CASSLAEAFF
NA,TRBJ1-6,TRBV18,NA,TGTGCCAGCTCATTACAGGGCGGGCGGTCACCCCTCCACTTT,CASSLQGGRSPLHF
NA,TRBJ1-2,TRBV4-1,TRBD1,TGCGCCAGCAGCCCCCCTGTAGGGGGCATCACCTATGGCTACACCTTC,CASSPPVGGITYGYTF
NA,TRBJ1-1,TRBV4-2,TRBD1,TGTGCCAGCAGCCCGTTCCCCGGGACAGAGGAAGCTTTCTTT,CASSPFPGTEEAFF
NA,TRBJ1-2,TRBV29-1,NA,TGCAGCGCGGCGGACCTAAACTATGGCTACACCTTC,CSAADLNYGYTF
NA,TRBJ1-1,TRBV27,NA,TGTGCCAGCAGACGCGATCGGGTCGAGGGCACTGAAGCTTTCTTT,CASRRDRVEGTEAFF
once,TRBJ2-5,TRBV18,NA,TGTGCCAGCTCACTTCTTAAGGGCCCAGAGACCCAGTACTTC,CASSLLKGPETQYF
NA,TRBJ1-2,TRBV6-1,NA,TGTGCCAGCAGGGCCTCCGGACAGCTCTATGGCTACACCTTC,CASRASGQLYGYTF
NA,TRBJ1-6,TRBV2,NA,TGTGCCAGCAGTGATTTTGGCAGGGAGACTTCACCCCTCCACTTT,CASSDFGRETSPLHF
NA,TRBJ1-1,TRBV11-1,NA,TGTGCCAGCAGCATCAGGGAGGGCACTGAAGCTTTCTTT,CASSIREGTEAFF
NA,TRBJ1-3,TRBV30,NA,TGTGCCTGGAGTCCTCCAGGAAACACCATATATTTT,CAWSPPGNTIYF
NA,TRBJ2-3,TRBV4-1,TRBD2,TGCGCCAGCAGACAAAGCCCGGGACTAGCGGGGTCAGATACGCAGTATTTT,CASRQSPGLAGSDTQYF
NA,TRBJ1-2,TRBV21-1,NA,TGTGCCAGCAGCAAGAGTGAGGGGCGCGACTATGGCTACACCTTC,CASSKSEGRDYGYTF
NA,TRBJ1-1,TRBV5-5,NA,TGTGCCAGCAGCTTGGTCGCCAGTGTCTCTGAAGCTTTCTTT,CASSLVASVSEAFF
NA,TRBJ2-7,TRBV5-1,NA,TGCGCCAGCAGCCGTACGAACCTGGGGAACGAGCAGTACTTC,CASSRTNLGNEQYF
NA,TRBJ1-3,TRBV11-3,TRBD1,TGTGCCAGCAGCCGGACAGGGTGGGACACCATATATTTT,CASSRTGWDTIYF
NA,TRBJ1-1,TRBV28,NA,TGTGCCAGCAGTTTACCCGGACAGTTGAACACTGAAGCTTTCTTT,CASSLPGQLNTEAFF
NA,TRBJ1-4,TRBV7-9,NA,TGTGCCAGCAGCTCGGGGCCACGACTGTTTTTT,CASSSGPRLFF
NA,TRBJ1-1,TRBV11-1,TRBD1,TGTGCCAGCAGCCCCTGGACAGGGGTGAACACTGAAGCTTTCTTT,CASSPWTGVNTEAFF
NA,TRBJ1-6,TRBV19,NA,TGTGCCAGTAGTGGCGCCGGGAGGGGCGATAATTCACCCCTCCACTTT,CASSGAGRGDNSPLHF
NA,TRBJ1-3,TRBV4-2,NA,TGTGCCAGCAGCCAAGAGGGAGCGACTGGAAACACCATATATTTT,CASSQEGATGNTIYF
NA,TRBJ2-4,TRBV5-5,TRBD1,TGTGCCAGCAGCTCCCGACAGGGTATTCGCACATCTACGTACTTC,CASSSRQGIRTSTYF
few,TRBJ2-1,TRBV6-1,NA,TGTGCCAGCACTTTGGGACTGAGCTCCTACAATGAGCAGTTCTTC,CASTLGLSSYNEQFF
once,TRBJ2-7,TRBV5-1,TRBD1,TGCGCCAGCAGCTCGACAGGGGTGGCAGGCGAGCAGTACTTC,CASSSTGVAGEQYF
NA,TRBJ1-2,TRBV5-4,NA,TGTGCCAGCAGCTTGCGGCAAACGTATGGCTACACCTTC,CASSLRQTYGYTF
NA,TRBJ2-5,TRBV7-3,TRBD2,TGTGCCAGCAGCTTAACGTCGGGCGGACTAGCGGGGGGACACCAAGAGACCCAGTACTTC,CASSLTSGGLAGGHQETQYF
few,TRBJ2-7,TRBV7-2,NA,TGTGCCAGCAGCACTGACAGCTACGAGCAGTACTTC,CASSTDSYEQYF
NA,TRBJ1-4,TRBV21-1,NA,TGTGCCAGCAGCAATTCCGGGACTAATGAAAAACTGTTTTTT,CASSNSGTNEKLFF
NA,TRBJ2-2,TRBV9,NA,TGTGCCAGCAGCCCCCGATCTAGCGCTACGAACACCGGGGAGCTGTTTTTT,CASSPRSSATNTGELFF
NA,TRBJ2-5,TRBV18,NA,TGTGCCAGCTCACCACCGGGCCGGGAGACCCAGTACTTC,CASSPPGRETQYF
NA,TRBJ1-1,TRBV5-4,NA,TGTGCCAGCAGCCCGGGCCGGGGGGAAGCTTTCTTT,CASSPGRGEAFF
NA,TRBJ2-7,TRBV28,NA,TGTGCCAGCCAACACGGACAGATTGGGTTCTACGAGCAGTACTTC,CASQHGQIGFYEQYF
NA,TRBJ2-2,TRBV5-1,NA,TGCGCCAGCAGCTTGGGGGCCCACCCGGACGCCGGGGAGCTGTTTTTT,CASSLGAHPDAGELFF
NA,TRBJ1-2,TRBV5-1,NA,TGCGCCAGCAGCTTGGGGGAGAACTATGGCTACACCTTC,CASSLGENYGYTF